This T cell receptor (beta chain) was obtained from a study of vaccination and CD4 T cells after COVID-19. Study in general: Stimuli were overlapping spike peptide pools of SARS-CoV-2 and three common cold coronaviruses (HCoV-NL63, HCoV-OC43, HCoV-229E).

Sequencing of DNA taken from cultured CD4+ T cells relied on the Oncomine TCR Beta short-read assay. MiXCR was run by TCRdb on the PCR reads, yielding one entry per CDR3 protein. The data show some 17,000 distinct CDR3 sequences, around three fifths seen once. Points on this clonotype: The antigen is unknown.

Indicated treatment: approximately nine-day PBMC culture with coronavirus spike peptide pools or control peptides (ViraFEST assay). ViraFEST expanded antigen-specific T cells with peptide pools, then sequenced TCRs. This CDR3 has 15 residues. The V gene's germline CDR1 is DFQATT and CDR2 SNEGSKA (reference sequence). V gave up 0 bases and J gave up 8 bases; unmatched junction bases: 10. The sequence came from a human donor who had recovered from COVID-19. This material consisted of CD4+ T cells from blood, cultured in vitro, taken after SARS-CoV-2 vaccination. V usage is TRBV20-1 and J usage is TRBJ2-1; 7 bases fit TRBD2. CDR3 DNA sequence: TGCAGTGCTAGAGATAGGGCTAGCGGTCGGGATGAGCAGTTCTTC. Its protein product is CSARDRASGRDEQFF.